The subject of this entry is one T cell receptor (beta chain). The V end was cut by 3 bases, the J end by 2 bases, with 6 bases between. Germline V gives CDR1 SNHLY, CDR2 FYNNEI. The CDR3 spans 13 residues. The sample originates from a study of T cells after yellow fever vaccination. TCRdb re-called the 5' RACE reads through MiXCR, storing one row per CDR3 protein. There are approximately 300,000 distinct CDR3 sequences in the sample; roughly a tenth occur only once, and 2.5% to 4% lies in the top ten. The sequence derives from a man aged 18-30 years who received the YFV17D yellow fever vaccine. The chain uses TRBV2 and TRBJ2-3; unclear D gene. The material was CD4+ T cells sorted from PBMCs, obtained 45 days after the yellow fever booster vaccination. The CDR3: CASSEWYTDTQYF. The CDR3 bases are TGTGCCAGCAGTGAGTGGTACACAGATACGCAGTATTTT.